A single sample gave rise to the 18 T cell receptor beta chains below, sequenced in a study of blood T cell repertoires in COVID-19. Here immunoSEQ multiplex PCR was the method, and the copy in TCRdb shows in-frame clones only, minus some. The data contain roughly 89,000 clones, approximately 81% of them singletons. Sequencing was carried out using peripheral blood. The receptor source for this set is a woman aged 80 or older with acute or convalescent COVID-19.

This clone appeared many times. This chain uses TRBV7-9 with TRBJ2-1, with D tentatively TRBD1 (5 bases). V was cut by 1 base and J by 4 bases, with 11 bases left in between. This CDR3 has 15 residues. The germline V gene has CDR1 SEHNR and CDR2 FQNEAQ (reference sequence). In DNA form, the CDR3 reads TGTGCCAGCAGCTTAGGACAGCAGACATACAATGAGCAGTTCTTC. It is translated as CASSLGQQTYNEQFF.

This chain links TRBV9 with TRBJ1-1; TRBD1 agrees at 10 bases. Germline values: CDR1 SGDLS, CDR2 YYNGEE. V lost 0 bases to trimming and J lost 0 bases; unmatched junction nucleotides: 5. The CDR3 consists of 17 residues. The CDR3 sequence is CASSVGTGGGMNTEAFF. DNA for the CDR3: TGTGCCAGCAGCGTAGGGACAGGGGGAGGCATGAACACTGAAGCTTTCTTT.

This sequence joins TRBV29-1 and TRBJ2-1; tentative D call: TRBD2 (6 bases). CDR1 and CDR2 (germline): SQVTM, ANQGSEA. The CDR3 sequence is 12 residues long. V was pared by 6 bases and J by 7 bases, with 13 bases between. The CDR3 sequence is CSVADGGNEQFF. The CDR3 DNA is TGCAGCGTCGCCGACGGAGGGAATGAGCAGTTCTTC.

The genes are TRBV28 and TRBJ1-2; tentatively, D is TRBD1 (5 bases). Trimming took off 3 bases at V and 2 bases at J, with 10 bases between the two ends. The CDR3 contains 14 residues. Germline loops: CDR1 MDHEN, CDR2 SYDVKM. CDR3 region: CASSFRAGNYGYTF. In nucleotides, the CDR3 is TGTGCCAGCAGTTTTCGTGCAGGGAACTATGGCTACACCTTC.

CDR3 residues: CASSRRTGAGNTIYF. In nucleotides, the CDR3 is TGTGCCAGCAGCCGACGGACAGGGGCTGGAAACACCATATATTTT. The chain employs TRBV14 and TRBJ1-3; 9 nucleotides match TRBD1. CDR1 is SGHDN, CDR2 FVKESK, per germline. Trimming cost V 4 bases and J 2 bases; bases outside gene matches: 3. This CDR3 contains 15 residues.

The DNA of the CDR3 is TGCGCCAGCAGTGGGTTGGGGGGGAGCACAGATACGCAGTATTTT. Protein: CASSGLGGSTDTQYF. V is TRBV5-1 and J is TRBJ2-3, with 7 nucleotides matching TRBD2. The V gene end was trimmed by 5 bases and the J gene end by 0 bases; junction bases not matched to a gene: 6. This CDR3 is 15 amino acids long. Per germline, CDR1 SGHRS and CDR2 YFSETQ.

The genes are TRBV5-4 and TRBJ2-5; 8 bases map to TRBD1. Trimming took 3 bases from V and 5 from J; bases not matched to a gene: 6. Germline values: CDR1 SGHNT, CDR2 YYREEE (reference sequence). This CDR3 spans 14 amino acids. Here the CDR3 reads CASSSDRGRETQYF. In DNA, the CDR3 is TGTGCCAGCAGCTCCGACAGGGGAAGGGAGACCCAGTACTTC.

DNA of the CDR3: TGTGCCAGCAGCTTAGACGGGGGAGGGACTGAAGCTTTCTTT. This sequence encodes CASSLDGGGTEAFF. The chain joins TRBV7-2 to TRBJ1-1; D possibly corresponds to TRBD1 (5 bases). The V end lost 1 base, the J end lost 5 bases, and 11 bases lay between the germline ends. The CDR3 loop spans 14 amino acids. Germline values: CDR1 SGHTA, CDR2 FQGNSA. Full variable domain (remainder filled in from reference TRBV7-2 and TRBJ1-1): GAGVSQSPSNKVTEKGKDVELRCDPISGHTALYWYRQSLGQGLEFLIYFQGNSAPDKSGLPSDRFSAERTGGSVSTLTIQRTQQEDSAVYLCASSLDGGGTEAFFGQGTRLTVV.

CDR3 amino acids: CASSYERRQRSLHF. The DNA of the CDR3 is TGTGCCAGCAGCTACGAGAGACGACAGAGGAGTCTCCACTTT. This chain joins TRBV7-2 and TRBJ1-6; maybe TRBD1 (5 bases). The CDR3 length is 14 residues. Per germline, CDR1 SGHTA and CDR2 FQGNSA. V was clipped by 4 bases and J by 16 bases, with 20 bases between them.

The sample holds one count of this clone. The J gene is TRBJ2-3, the V gene TRBV20-1, with 7 bases identical to TRBD1. CDR1 and CDR2 (germline): DFQATT, SNEGSKA (reference sequence). The CDR3 is 15 amino acids. Germline trimming cut 3 bases from V and 2 bases from J; bases unmatched to any gene: 8. CDR3 in DNA: TGCAGTGCTAGTCGGTGGGACAGAGCCACAGATACGCAGTATTTT. Its translation is CSASRWDRATDTQYF.

V and J are TRBV6-5 and TRBJ1-2; 9 bases are a match to TRBD1. CDR3 length equals 15 residues. Unmatched junction bases numbered 11, after V lost 5 bases and J lost 7 bases. Germline values: CDR1 MNHEY, CDR2 SVGAGI. The CDR3 DNA is TGTGCCAGCAGTCCCCCGGTGGGACAGGGTGTTGGCTACACCTTC. Amino acids: CASSPPVGQGVGYTF.

CDR3 in DNA: TGTGCCAGCAGGGGGGGGGATCAGCCCCAGCATTTT. Translating it yields CASRGGDQPQHF. The chain couples TRBV6-5 to TRBJ1-5, with TRBD1 as a possible D gene (5 bases). Germline V CDR1 and CDR2: MNHEY, SVGAGI. The CDR3 is made up of 12 amino acids. V was clipped by 6 bases and J by 5 bases, with 8 bases between them.

The rearrangement links TRBV28 to TRBJ2-5, with D hard to call. The CDR3 is made up of 10 amino acids. V lost 10 bases, J lost 5 bases, and 8 bases lay in between. CDR1 and CDR2 from the germline V gene are MDHEN and SYDVKM. This CDR3 reads CATSRETQYF. CDR3 nucleotides: TGTGCCACCAGCCGGGAGACCCAGTACTTC.

The count of this clone is one. This chain links TRBV5-4 with TRBJ1-2; D is undetermined. V gave up 3 bases and J gave up 12 bases, with 12 bases separating them. CDR3 size: 11 residues. Germline V CDR1 and CDR2: SGHNT, YYREEE (reference sequence). The CDR3 DNA sequence: TGTGCCAGCAGCTCGGAGCTGTTGCACACCTTC. Encoded protein: CASSSELLHTF. The full variable domain, rest sourced from reference TRBV5-4 and TRBJ1-2, is ETGVTQSPTHLIKTRGQQVTLRCSSQSGHNTVSWYQQALGQGPQFIFQYYREEENGRGNFPPRFSGLQFPNYSSELNVNALELDDSALYLCASSSELLHTFGSGTRLTVV.

Only a few counts were recorded for this clone. The CDR3, as DNA: TGTGCCATCGCGGGCGGGCCCGGGGGCAATCAGCCCCAGCATTTT. It encodes CAIAGGPGGNQPQHF. This chain joins TRBV24-1 and TRBJ1-5; D gene ambiguous. This CDR3 has 15 residues. The V end lost 11 bases, the J end lost 2 bases, and 18 bases lay between the germline ends. In germline, CDR1 is KGHDR, CDR2 SFDVKD.

The chain couples TRBV11-1 to TRBJ1-1; weak D call: TRBD1 (6 bases). V was pared by 7 bases and J by 0 bases, with 9 bases between. The CDR3 has 13 residues. Germline CDR1 and CDR2: SGHAT and FQDESV (reference sequence). This CDR3 is CASNRAVNTEAFF. CDR3 nucleotides: TGTGCCAGCAACAGGGCGGTGAACACTGAAGCTTTCTTT. Combining the CDR3 with reference TRBV11-1 and TRBJ1-1 gives the whole variable domain EAEVAQSPRYKITEKSQAVAFWCDPISGHATLYWYRQILGQGPELLVQFQDESVVDDSQLPKDRFSAERLKGVDSTLKIQPAELGDSAMYLCASNRAVNTEAFFGQGTRLTVV.

Comment on this clone: Other DNA sequences in the same sample also yield this CDR3. As DNA, the CDR3 is TGTGCCAGCAGCTTAACAGGGGGCAATCAGCCCCAGCATTTT. This codes for CASSLTGGNQPQHF. The chain is built from TRBV7-2 and TRBJ1-5; 7 bases line up with TRBD1. The germline CDR1 and CDR2 sequences are SGHTA and FQGNSA. With 2 bases clipped from V and 2 bases from J, the junction kept 0 bases outside the gene matches. The CDR3 sequence is 14 residues long.

This chain joins TRBV11-3 and TRBJ2-7, with D tentatively TRBD1 (7 bases). Germline V gene lookup returns CDR1 SGHNT and CDR2 YENEEA. V dropped 4 bases and J dropped 2 bases, with 12 bases sitting between them. CDR3 length: 14 amino acids. The CDR3 here is CASSWGDRAYEQYF. CDR3 DNA sequence: TGTGCCAGCAGCTGGGGGGACAGAGCCTACGAGCAGTACTTC.